One TCR beta chain is described in this entry. The record originates from a study of blood T cell repertoires in COVID-19. Study summary: Acute and convalescent COVID-19 samples came from the United States, Italy and Spain. From T cells, B-cell-depleted T cells, or PBMCs came the material, which was cDNA or gDNA.

Sequencing used immunoSEQ multiplex PCR; TCRdb keeps in-frame clones, though not all of them. The sample has 100,000 or so clones, around four fifths seen once. The V gene's germline CDR1 is LNHDA and CDR2 SQIVND (reference sequence). V was clipped by 7 bases and J by 9 bases, with 10 bases between them. The length of the CDR3 is 11 residues. The origin of this receptor is a man aged 35 to 55 with active or convalescent COVID-19. Sequenced sample: peripheral blood. V gene TRBV19 combines with J gene TRBJ1-5, with a tentative D call TRBD1 (5 bases). The CDR3 DNA reads as TGTGCCAGTACCCACGGGGGGCCCCAGCATTTT. Translation: CASTHGGPQHF.